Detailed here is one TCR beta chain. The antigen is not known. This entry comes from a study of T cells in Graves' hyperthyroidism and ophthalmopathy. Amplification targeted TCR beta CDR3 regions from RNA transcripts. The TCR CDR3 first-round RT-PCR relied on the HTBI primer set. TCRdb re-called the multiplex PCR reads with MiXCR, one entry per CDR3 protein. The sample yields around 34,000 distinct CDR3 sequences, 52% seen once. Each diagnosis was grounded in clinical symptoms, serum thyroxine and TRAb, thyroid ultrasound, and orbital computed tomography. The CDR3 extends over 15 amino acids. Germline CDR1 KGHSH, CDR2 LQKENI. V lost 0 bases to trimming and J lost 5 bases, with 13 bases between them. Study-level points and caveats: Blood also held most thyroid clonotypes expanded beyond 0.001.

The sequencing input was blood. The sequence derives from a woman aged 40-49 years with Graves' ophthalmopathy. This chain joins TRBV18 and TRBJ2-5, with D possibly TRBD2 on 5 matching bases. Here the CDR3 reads CASSPPGTRGETQYF. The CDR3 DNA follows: TGTGCCAGCTCACCACCCGGTACCAGAGGGGAGACCCAGTACTTC.